This T cell receptor beta chain was sequenced in a study of radiation and T cells in renal cell carcinoma (TCRdb year 2020). The study in broad terms: A total of some 51 samples underwent TCR beta sequencing, made up of about 25 tumors and some 27 peripheral blood samples. The final blood draw was performed at 4 weeks after radiation, at the same time as nephrectomy. A total of approximately 4 million unique CDR3 nucleotide sequences, encoding roughly 3,000,000 unique CDR3 amino acid sequences, were found across all 50 or so samples. Broader findings and caveats from the paper: Because no pretreatment tumor biopsies were available, whether clonotypes were present in the tumor at baseline could not be determined. Changes in the blood repertoire were not tracked past 4 weeks after treatment. An increase in top tumor clonotypes in blood was observed from baseline to 2 weeks post-radiation, followed by contraction by 4 weeks, which was taken to suggest transient expansion of tumor-resident clones. Because the trial had a single-armed design, the trial could not examine how radiation dose or scheduling affected the TCR repertoire.

The immunoSEQ kit was used, according to the manufacturer's recommendations, to generate TCR beta libraries from genomic DNA. Library preparation used a first multiplex PCR with proprietary primers, then a second PCR adding unique barcodes, with bead cleanups after each round. Each sample batch included a kit-provided positive control reaction and a negative control reaction. The final libraries underwent checking on an Agilent 4200 TapeStation D1000 ScreenTape, volumetric pooling, and quantification by qPCR. Sequencing was performed on an Illumina NextSeq500 using a MidOutput 150-cycle cartridge, with 156 Read1 cycles, 15 Index1 cycles, and the kit custom primers. The pooled library was loaded at 1.0 pM, and about 20% PhiX control was spiked in. Per the source publication's procedure: Vendor-processed data were analyzed in R, and a clonotype was defined as all T cells sharing the same CDR3 nucleotide sequence. In the clone abundance analyses, frequencies in each sample were normalized to that sample's 10,000 most abundant clones. Before analysis, public T cell clones were removed, and these numbered fewer than six per sample on average. Tumor-enriched clonotypes and baseline blood-enriched clonotypes were defined as those with an abundance difference of at least 32-fold between compartments. A beta-binomial differential abundance model was used to identify clonotypes that were expanded or contracted between blood time points. Tumor-blood repertoire similarity was measured with the Baroni-Urbani and Buser coefficient, and group comparisons used two-tailed Wilcoxon tests in R. This is the immuneACCESS table as TCRdb keeps it, with only in-frame sequences that have V and J called. A part of the clones is gone; compared with another copy, unresolved V genes explain less than half, and the rest is unexplained. The D gene and trimming were derived from the DNA, and the V and J assignments and clone size from that table. The sample table lists approximately 70,000 clones, over 60% of them with a count of one. The ten largest clonotypes hold roughly 6.8% of the sample.

Interpreted using the paper, the time point label stands for: blood 4 weeks post-SBRT, at nephrectomy. The treatment or condition label here, explained by the study, means: 15 Gy SBRT to primary tumor, nephrectomy 4 weeks later. Samples came from a clinical trial, in which primary renal cell carcinomas received 15 Gy stereotactic body radiation therapy followed by nephrectomy 4 weeks later. To follow tumor-enriched clonotypes, peripheral blood was collected serially from radiation-treated patients at baseline and again at 2 weeks and 4 weeks after SBRT. All patients had renal cell carcinoma with clear cell pathology. Genomic DNA for TCR sequencing was prepared using the QIAamp DNA Blood Mini Kit (Qiagen). Only samples passing all quality control checks were included in the analyses. Comment on this clone: Its binding antigen is unknown. Per-base qualities were not stored, and no clone one base away is much larger.

Trimming accounts for 2 bases at V and 4 bases at J, while the number of junction bases matched to no gene is 2. For CDR1 and CDR2, the germline V gene lists MNHNS and SASEGT. The CDR3 sequence holds 14 residues, the cysteine and valine included. The CDR3 DNA has 42 bases and is translated from base 1. The rearrangement combines TRBV6-1 with TRBJ2-7; 10 middle bases align to TRBD1. Sample: blood, taken from a patient whose treatment included radiotherapy and nephrectomy. The sequence derives from a man aged 55 to 69 with renal cell carcinoma. The DNA sequence follows: TGTGCCAGCAGTGAACCGGGACAGGGGTACGAGCAGTACGTC. Translated, it reads CASSEPGQGYEQYV.